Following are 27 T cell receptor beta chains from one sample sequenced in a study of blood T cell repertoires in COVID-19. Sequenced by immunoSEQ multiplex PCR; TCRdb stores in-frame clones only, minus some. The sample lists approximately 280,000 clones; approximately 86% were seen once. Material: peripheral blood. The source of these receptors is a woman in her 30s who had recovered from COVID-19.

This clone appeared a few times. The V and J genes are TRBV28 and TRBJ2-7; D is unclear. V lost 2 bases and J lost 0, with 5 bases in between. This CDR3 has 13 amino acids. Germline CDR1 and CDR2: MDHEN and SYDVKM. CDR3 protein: CASSLASSYEQYF. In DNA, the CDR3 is TGTGCCAGCAGTTTAGCGAGCTCCTACGAGCAGTACTTC.

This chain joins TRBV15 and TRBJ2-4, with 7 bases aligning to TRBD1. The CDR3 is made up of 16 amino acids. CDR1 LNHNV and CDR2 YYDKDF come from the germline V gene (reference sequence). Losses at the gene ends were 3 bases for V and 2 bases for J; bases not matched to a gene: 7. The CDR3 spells CATSRETGYTKNIQYF. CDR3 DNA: TGTGCCACCAGCAGGGAGACAGGGTACACCAAAAACATTCAGTACTTC.

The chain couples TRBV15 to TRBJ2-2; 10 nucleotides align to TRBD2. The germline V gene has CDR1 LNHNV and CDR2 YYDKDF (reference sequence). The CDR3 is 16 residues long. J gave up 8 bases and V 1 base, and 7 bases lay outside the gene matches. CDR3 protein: CATSRGLAGGSGELFF. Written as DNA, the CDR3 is TGTGCCACCAGCAGAGGATTAGCGGGAGGATCTGGGGAGCTGTTTTTT.

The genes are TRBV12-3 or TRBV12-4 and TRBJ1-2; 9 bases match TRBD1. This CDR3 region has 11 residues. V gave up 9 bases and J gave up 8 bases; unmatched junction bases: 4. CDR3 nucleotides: TGTGCCAGTGGGACAGGGATCGGCTACACCTTC. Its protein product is CASGTGIGYTF.

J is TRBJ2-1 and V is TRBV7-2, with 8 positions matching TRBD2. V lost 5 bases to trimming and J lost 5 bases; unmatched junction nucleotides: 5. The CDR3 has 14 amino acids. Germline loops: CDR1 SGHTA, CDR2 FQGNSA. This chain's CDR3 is CASSHGTRDNEQFF. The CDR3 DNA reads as TGTGCCAGCAGCCACGGGACTAGGGACAATGAGCAGTTCTTC.

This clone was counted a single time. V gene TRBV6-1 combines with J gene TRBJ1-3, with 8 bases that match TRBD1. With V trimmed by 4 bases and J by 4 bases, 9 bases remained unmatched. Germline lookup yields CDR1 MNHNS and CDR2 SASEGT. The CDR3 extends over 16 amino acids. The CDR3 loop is CASSAGQGTAGNTIYF. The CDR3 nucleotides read TGTGCCAGCAGTGCAGGACAGGGAACGGCGGGAAACACCATATATTTT.

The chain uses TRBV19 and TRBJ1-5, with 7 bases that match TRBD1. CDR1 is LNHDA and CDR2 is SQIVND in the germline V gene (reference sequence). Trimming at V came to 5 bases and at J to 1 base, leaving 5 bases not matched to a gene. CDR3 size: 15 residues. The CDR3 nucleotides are TGTGCCAGTAGTCTGTGGGACAGAAGCAATCAGCCCCAGCATTTT. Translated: CASSLWDRSNQPQHF.

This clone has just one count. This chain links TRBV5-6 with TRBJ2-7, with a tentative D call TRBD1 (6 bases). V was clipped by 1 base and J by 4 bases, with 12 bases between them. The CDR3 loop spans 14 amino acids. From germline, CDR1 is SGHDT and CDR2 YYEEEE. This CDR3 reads CASSLFVRGYEQYF. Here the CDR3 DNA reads TGTGCCAGCAGCTTGTTCGTCAGGGGATACGAGCAGTACTTC.

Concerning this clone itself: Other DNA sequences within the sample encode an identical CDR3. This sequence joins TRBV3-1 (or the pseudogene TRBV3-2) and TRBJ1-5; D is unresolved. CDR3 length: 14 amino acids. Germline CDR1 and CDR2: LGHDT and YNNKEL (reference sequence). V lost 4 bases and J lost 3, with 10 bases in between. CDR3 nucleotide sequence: TGTGCCAGCAGCCTCGGGAGGGTCAATCAGCCCCAGCATTTT. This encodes CASSLGRVNQPQHF.

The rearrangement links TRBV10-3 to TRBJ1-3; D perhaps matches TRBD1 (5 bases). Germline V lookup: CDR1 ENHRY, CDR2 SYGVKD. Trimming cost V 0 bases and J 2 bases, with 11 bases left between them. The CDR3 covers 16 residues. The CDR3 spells CAISESAAGTGNTIYF. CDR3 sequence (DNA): TGTGCCATCAGTGAGTCTGCGGCAGGGACTGGAAACACCATATATTTT.

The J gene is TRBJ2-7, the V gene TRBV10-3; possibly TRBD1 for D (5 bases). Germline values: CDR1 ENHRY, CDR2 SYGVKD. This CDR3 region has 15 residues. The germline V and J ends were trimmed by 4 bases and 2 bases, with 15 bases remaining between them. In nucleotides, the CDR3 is TGTGCCATCAGTGGGGAAAGACAGATTACCTACGAGCAGTACTTC. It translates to CAISGERQITYEQYF.

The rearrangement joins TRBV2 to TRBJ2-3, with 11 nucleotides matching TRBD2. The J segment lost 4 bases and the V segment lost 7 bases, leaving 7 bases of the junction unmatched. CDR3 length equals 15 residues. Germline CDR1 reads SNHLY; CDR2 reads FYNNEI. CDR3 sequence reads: CASNALAGGADTQYF. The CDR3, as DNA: TGTGCCAGCAATGCCTTAGCGGGAGGGGCAGATACGCAGTATTTT. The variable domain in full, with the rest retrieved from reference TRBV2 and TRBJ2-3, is EPEVTQTPSHQVTQMGQEVILRCVPISNHLYFYWYRQILGQKVEFLVSFYNNEISEKSEIFDDQFSVERPDGSNFTLKIRSTKLEDSAMYFCASNALAGGADTQYFGPGTRLTVL.

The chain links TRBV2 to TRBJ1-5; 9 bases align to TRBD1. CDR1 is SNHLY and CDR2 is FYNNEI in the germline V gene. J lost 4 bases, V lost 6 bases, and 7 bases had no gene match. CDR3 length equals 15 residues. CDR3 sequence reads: CASSTTGTGNQPQHF. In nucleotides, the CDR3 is TGTGCCAGCAGCACCACCGGGACAGGGAATCAGCCCCAGCATTTT.

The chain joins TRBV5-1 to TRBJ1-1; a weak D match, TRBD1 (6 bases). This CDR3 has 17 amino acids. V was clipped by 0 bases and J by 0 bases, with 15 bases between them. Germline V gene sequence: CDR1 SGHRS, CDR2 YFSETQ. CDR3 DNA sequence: TGCGCCAGCAGCTTGGTAGCCTTAACAGGGATGAACACTGAAGCTTTCTTT. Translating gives CASSLVALTGMNTEAFF. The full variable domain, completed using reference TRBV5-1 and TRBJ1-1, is KAGVTQTPRYLIKTRGQQVTLSCSPISGHRSVSWYQQTPGQGLQFLFEYFSETQRNKGNFPGRFSGRQFSNSRSEMNVSTLELGDSALYLCASSLVALTGMNTEAFFGQGTRLTVV.

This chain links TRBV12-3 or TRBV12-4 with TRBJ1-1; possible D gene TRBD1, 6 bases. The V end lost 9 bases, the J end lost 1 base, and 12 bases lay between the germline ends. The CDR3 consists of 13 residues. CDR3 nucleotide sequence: TGTGCCAGTGGGGGGGGCAGGAACACTGAAGCTTTCTTT. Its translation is CASGGGRNTEAFF.

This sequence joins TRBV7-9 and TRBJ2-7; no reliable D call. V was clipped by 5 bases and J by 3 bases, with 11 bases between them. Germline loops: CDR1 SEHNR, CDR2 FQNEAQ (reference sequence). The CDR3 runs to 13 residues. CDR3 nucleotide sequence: TGTGCCAGCAGCGACACCAATAACTACGAGCAGTACTTC. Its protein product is CASSDTNNYEQYF.

The CDR3 loop is CASSYGQFAASSYNEQFF. The CDR3 coding sequence is TGTGCCAGCAGTTACGGACAGTTTGCGGCTAGCTCCTACAATGAGCAGTTCTTC. The rearrangement uses TRBV6-2 or TRBV6-3 and TRBJ2-1; the D gene is possibly TRBD1 (6 bases). This CDR3 has 18 amino acids. The V and J ends lost 2 bases and 0 bases respectively, with 17 bases between them. The germline V gene encodes CDR1 MNHEY and CDR2 SVGEGT.

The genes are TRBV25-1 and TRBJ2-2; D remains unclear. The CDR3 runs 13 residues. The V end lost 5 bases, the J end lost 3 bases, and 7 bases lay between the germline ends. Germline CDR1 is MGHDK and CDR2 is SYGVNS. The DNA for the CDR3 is TGTGCCAGCAGTAGTCTAGACACCGGGGAGCTGTTTTTT. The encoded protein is CASSSLDTGELFF.

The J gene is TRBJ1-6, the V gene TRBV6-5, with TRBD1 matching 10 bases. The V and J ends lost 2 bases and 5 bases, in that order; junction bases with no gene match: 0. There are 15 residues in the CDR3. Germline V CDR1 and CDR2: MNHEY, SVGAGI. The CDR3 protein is CASSYDRGHNSPLHF. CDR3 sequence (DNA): TGTGCCAGCAGTTACGACAGGGGGCATAATTCACCCCTCCACTTT.

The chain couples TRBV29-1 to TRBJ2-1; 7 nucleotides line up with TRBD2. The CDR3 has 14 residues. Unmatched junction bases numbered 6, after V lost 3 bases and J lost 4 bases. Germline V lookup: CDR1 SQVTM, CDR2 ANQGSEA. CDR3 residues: CSVEPSGRYNEQFF. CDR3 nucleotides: TGCAGCGTTGAGCCTAGCGGACGATACAATGAGCAGTTCTTC.

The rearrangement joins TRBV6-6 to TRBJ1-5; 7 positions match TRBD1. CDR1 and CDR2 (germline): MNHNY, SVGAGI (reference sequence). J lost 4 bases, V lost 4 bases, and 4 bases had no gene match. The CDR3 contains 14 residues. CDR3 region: CASSSGGGNQPQHF. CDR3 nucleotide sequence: TGTGCCAGCAGTTCAGGGGGTGGGAATCAGCCCCAGCATTTT.

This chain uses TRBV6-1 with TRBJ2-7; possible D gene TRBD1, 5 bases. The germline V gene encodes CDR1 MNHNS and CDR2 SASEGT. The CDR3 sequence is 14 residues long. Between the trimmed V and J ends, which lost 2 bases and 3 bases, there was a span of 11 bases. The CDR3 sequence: CASSERQLYYEQYF. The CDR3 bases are TGTGCCAGCAGTGAACGACAGTTATACTACGAGCAGTACTTC.

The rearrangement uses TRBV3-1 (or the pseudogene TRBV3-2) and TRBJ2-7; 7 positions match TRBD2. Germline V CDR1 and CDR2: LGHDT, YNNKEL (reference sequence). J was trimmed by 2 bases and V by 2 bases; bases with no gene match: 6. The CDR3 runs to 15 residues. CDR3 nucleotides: TGTGCCAGCAGCCAATACGCGGCGGGGGCCTACGAGCAGTACTTC. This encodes CASSQYAAGAYEQYF.

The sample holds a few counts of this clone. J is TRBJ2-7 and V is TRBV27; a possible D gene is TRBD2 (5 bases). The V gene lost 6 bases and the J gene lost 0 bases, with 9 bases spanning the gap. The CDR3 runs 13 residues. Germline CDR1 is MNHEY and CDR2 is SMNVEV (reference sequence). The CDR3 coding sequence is TGTGCCAGCAGCCGCCGGGGCTCCTACGAGCAGTACTTC. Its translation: CASSRRGSYEQYF.

CDR3 coding DNA: TGTGCCAGTAGTACTCCGGGACTAGCAGGTTTTGGGCAGTATTTT. Its protein product is CASSTPGLAGFGQYF. The J gene is TRBJ2-3, the V gene TRBV19, with TRBD2 matching over 9 bases. Trimming removed 4 bases from V and 11 bases from J; junction bases left unmatched: 13. There are 15 residues in the CDR3. Germline CDR1 LNHDA, CDR2 SQIVND (reference sequence).

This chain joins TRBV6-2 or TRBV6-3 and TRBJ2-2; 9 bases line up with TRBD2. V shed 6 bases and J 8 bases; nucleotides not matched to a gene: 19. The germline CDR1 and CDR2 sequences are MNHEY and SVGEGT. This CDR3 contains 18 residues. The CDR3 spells CASSLPPGLALHRGELFF. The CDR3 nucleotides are TGTGCCAGCAGCCTGCCCCCGGGACTAGCCCTCCATAGGGGGGAGCTGTTTTTT.

The CDR3 here is CASSQDAGGANVLTF. The CDR3 DNA reads TGTGCCAGCAGCCAAGATGCGGGGGGGGCCAACGTCCTGACTTTC. The rearrangement uses TRBV3-1 (or the pseudogene TRBV3-2) and TRBJ2-6; tentative D call: TRBD2 (6 bases). The CDR3 loop spans 15 amino acids. Germline lookup yields CDR1 LGHDT and CDR2 YNNKEL (reference sequence). V gave up 0 bases and J gave up 4 bases, with 7 bases separating them.